Listed below are T cell receptor beta chains from one sample, sequenced in a study of response to subunit inactivated influenza vaccine. TCRdb reprocessed the RT-PCR reads with MiXCR, giving one entry per CDR3 protein. Of 650,000 or so distinct CDR3 sequences detected, approximately 14% appear once; the ten largest clones hold approximately 7.6%. Sequences were derived from PBMCs from blood, sampled 14 to 15 days before vaccination. These receptor sequences come from a man between 50 and 59 years old who received an inactivated influenza vaccine. The CDR3 runs from the conserved cysteine through the conserved F or W. The D gene is left open where the match is weak. Expanded clones get a size class; other rows say once, few or many, or leave the size out.

v_gene,j_gene,d_gene,abundance,CDR3nt,CDR3aa
TRBV5-1,TRBJ1-4,.,.,TGCGCCAGCAGCTTGGGCAGGGCTGCAACTAATGAAAAACTGTTTTTT,CASSLGRAATNEKLFF
TRBV29-1,TRBJ2-7,TRBD2,many,TGCAGCGTACTCCCCGCCTGGACTAGCGGGAGAGGCGAGCAGTACTTC,CSVLPAWTSGRGEQYF
TRBV11-2,TRBJ2-3,TRBD1,few,TGTGCCAGCAGCTGGAGTACAGGGGGATATTCACCCAGCACAGATACGCAGTATTTT,CASSWSTGGYSPSTDTQYF
TRBV29-1,TRBJ2-1,.,few,TGCAGCGTTGAAGGTTGGCGGGACCCCCAAGGGTACTACAATGAGCAGTTCTTC,CSVEGWRDPQGYYNEQFF
TRBV4-3,TRBJ2-5,TRBD1,many,TGCGCCAGCAGCCAAGGCTACCGGGACAGACAAGAGACCCAGTACTTC,CASSQGYRDRQETQYF
TRBV20-1,TRBJ2-7,TRBD2,few,TGCAGACCCCGAAATCTAGCGGGAGGGACTTACGAGCAGTACTTC,CRPRNLAGGTYEQYF
TRBV6-1,TRBJ2-7,TRBD1,few,TGTGCCAGCAGTCCGGGACAGGGTATTCGGGAGCAGTACTTC,CASSPGQGIREQYF
TRBV6-2/TRBV6-3,TRBJ2-7,.,few,TGTGCCAGCGGCGGCGGGGGCACCTACGAGCAGTACTTC,CASGGGGTYEQYF
TRBV6-1,TRBJ2-5,TRBD2,.,TGTGCCAGCAGCCTAGGTAGAGCGGGAGTTTCCGCCGAGACCCAGTACTTC,CASSLGRAGVSAETQYF
TRBV28,TRBJ2-1,.,many,TGTGCCAGCAGGGAGGGACGCCAATCCTACAATGAGCAGTTCTTC,CASREGRQSYNEQFF
TRBV6-1,TRBJ2-3,.,.,TGTGCCATCCTCCGGGGGCAGGGAAGCACAGATACGCAGTATTTT,CAILRGQGSTDTQYF
TRBV7-8,TRBJ2-7,TRBD2,.,TGTGCCAGCAGCTTATCTAGCGGGGGGGCAAAAGAGCAGTACTTC,CASSLSSGGAKEQYF
TRBV29-1,TRBJ2-2,.,.,TGCAGCGTTGAAGGGGGGACTGCGGGGGAGCTGTTTTTT,CSVEGGTAGELFF
TRBV15,TRBJ2-2,TRBD2,many,TGTGCCACCAGCTCAAAGGAGGAGGGAGGGGACGGCACCGGGGAGCTGTTTTTT,CATSSKEEGGDGTGELFF
TRBV7-9,TRBJ2-1,.,few,TGTGCCAGCAGCCACGCCAAGGGAAATGAGCAGTTCTTC,CASSHAKGNEQFF
TRBV28,TRBJ2-7,.,.,TGTGCCAGCAGGCCGGGACGGATAAGACACGAGCAGTACTTC,CASRPGRIRHEQYF
TRBV10-3,TRBJ2-3,.,many,TGTGCCATCAGTGAGGAGGACAGCCCGACAGATACGCAGTATTTT,CAISEEDSPTDTQYF
TRBV2,TRBJ2-5,.,few,TGTGCCAGCAGTTCAGATACGCGAGAGACCCAGTACTTC,CASSSDTRETQYF
TRBV25-1,TRBJ2-1,.,many,TGTGCCAGCAGTGATGTCCATGAGCAGTTCTTC,CASSDVHEQFF
TRBV30,TRBJ1-2,.,.,TGTGCCTCGACGGCAGAGAACTATGGCTACACCTTC,CASTAENYGYTF
TRBV29-1,TRBJ2-1,TRBD2,few,TGCAGCGTTGTACCGGGACTAGCGGGAGGGCCCTTACTAGGCTACAATGAGCAGTTCTTC,CSVVPGLAGGPLLGYNEQFF
TRBV6-2/TRBV6-3,TRBJ1-2,.,few,TGTGCCAGCAGTTACTCTACAGGCATCTATGGCTACACCTTC,CASSYSTGIYGYTF
TRBV27,TRBJ2-7,TRBD1,.,TGTGCCAGCAGTGCAGGGGGTAACCACGAGCAGTACTTC,CASSAGGNHEQYF
TRBV20-1,TRBJ2-2,.,few,TGCAGTGCTAGGAGGGCAGAGCACGTCGGGGAGCTGTTTTTT,CSARRAEHVGELFF
TRBV5-1,TRBJ1-6,.,few,TGCGCCAGCAGCCCGGACACTTCCTCACCCCTCCACTTT,CASSPDTSSPLHF
TRBV7-9,TRBJ1-5,.,few,TGTGCCAGCGGGTATGGCAATCAGCCCCAGCATTTT,CASGYGNQPQHF
TRBV20-1,TRBJ2-5,.,.,TGCAGTGCTAGCGCGGTGGAGACCCAGTACTTC,CSASAVETQYF
TRBV7-8,TRBJ1-1,.,.,TGTGCCAGCAGCTTCCGTGTGGGGGCAGCCACTGAAGCTTTCTTT,CASSFRVGAATEAFF
TRBV18,TRBJ1-4,.,.,TGTGCCAGCTCACCCCCGTTGACGCCGGAAAAACTGTTTTTT,CASSPPLTPEKLFF
TRBV10-3,TRBJ2-1,.,few,TGTGCCATCAGGGTCACTAGTAGCAATGAGCAGTTCTTC,CAIRVTSSNEQFF
TRBV11-3,TRBJ2-1,.,few,TGTGCCAGCAGCTCCCCTGGGCAGTCCAATGAGCAGTTCTTC,CASSSPGQSNEQFF
TRBV27,TRBJ2-2,.,.,TGTGCCAGCAGTTTAGGTCCCCCGTCCGGGGAGCTGTTTTTT,CASSLGPPSGELFF
TRBV6-1,TRBJ2-1,.,.,TGTGCCAGCAGTGGGGAGCGGAATCCCCCCTACAATGAGCAGTTCTTC,CASSGERNPPYNEQFF
TRBV2,TRBJ1-2,.,few,TGTGCCAGCAGCGTGGGAAGGGGAACTAACTATGGCTACACCTTC,CASSVGRGTNYGYTF
TRBV7-2,TRBJ1-6,TRBD1,.,TGTGCCAGCAGCTTACCAGGGGGTCCACCCCTCCACTTT,CASSLPGGPPLHF
TRBV7-2,TRBJ2-7,TRBD2,few,TGTGCCAGCAGCCAAACTAGCGGGAGTTGGTACGAGCAGTACTTC,CASSQTSGSWYEQYF
TRBV30,TRBJ2-7,.,.,TGTGCCTGGAGTGTACGGGGATCGAGCTCCTACGAGCAGTACTTC,CAWSVRGSSSYEQYF
TRBV5-1,TRBJ2-7,.,few,TGCGCCAGCAGCTTGACCGGGGGCGACTTGGGGGAGCAGTACTTC,CASSLTGGDLGEQYF
TRBV5-1,TRBJ2-5,.,many,TGCGCCAGCAGCTTAAGGGTGCAAGAGACCCAGTACTTC,CASSLRVQETQYF
TRBV29-1,TRBJ1-2,TRBD1,.,TGCAGCGTCCAGGGGGCGCCCGGCTATGGCTACACCTTC,CSVQGAPGYGYTF
TRBV6-2/TRBV6-3,TRBJ1-4,.,many,TGTGCCAGCAGTTATTTCCGGAACCCAATCGAAAAACTGTTTTTT,CASSYFRNPIEKLFF
TRBV5-6,TRBJ1-1,TRBD1,.,TGTGCGAGCAGGGGGAAACTGGGGAGGAACACTGAAGCTTTCTTT,CASRGKLGRNTEAFF
TRBV7-8,TRBJ2-2,TRBD1,.,TGTGCCAGCAGCTTAGTGACAGGGAGAGCCGGGGAGCTGTTTTTT,CASSLVTGRAGELFF
TRBV7-9,TRBJ1-1,.,.,TGTGCCAGCAGCCTTAGGCCGAGCACTGAAGCTTTCTTT,CASSLRPSTEAFF
TRBV15,TRBJ2-3,.,many,TGTGCCACCGCTACAGGGTTTTCTAGCACAGATACGCAGTATTTT,CATATGFSSTDTQYF
TRBV5-6,TRBJ2-7,.,.,TGTGCCAGCAGCCCCCTACGCCGGAGCTCCTACGAGCAGTACTTC,CASSPLRRSSYEQYF
TRBV7-9,TRBJ2-7,.,few,TGTGCCAGCAGCCCAAGACTCGGCGAGCAGTACTTC,CASSPRLGEQYF
TRBV30,TRBJ2-1,.,.,TGTGCCTTAAGCGGGCCTAACAATGAGCAGTTCTTC,CALSGPNNEQFF
TRBV19,TRBJ2-4,.,few,TGTGCCAGTAGTGCGGGGAGTCGGAACATTCAGTACTTC,CASSAGSRNIQYF
TRBV2,TRBJ2-5,.,few,TGTGCCAGCAGTGGGCGGACGGAACAAGAGACCCAGTACTTC,CASSGRTEQETQYF
TRBV5-1,TRBJ2-7,.,.,TGCGCCAGCAGCTTGCGGAGACAGGCCTACGAGCAGTACTTC,CASSLRRQAYEQYF
TRBV4-1,TRBJ1-5,.,few,TGCGCCAGCAGCCAAGATAGTGTGGGTTGGGTGCCCCAGCATTTT,CASSQDSVGWVPQHF
TRBV4-1,TRBJ2-3,.,.,TGCGCCAGCAGCTTTGTGGGCGCAGATACGCAGTATTTT,CASSFVGADTQYF
TRBV5-5,TRBJ2-1,.,few,TGTGCCAGCAGCTCATCACGGGGGGCTTGGAATGAGCAGTTCTTC,CASSSSRGAWNEQFF
TRBV29-1,TRBJ1-2,.,.,TGCAGCGTTCCCAGGGGAAAGGATGGCTACACCTTC,CSVPRGKDGYTF